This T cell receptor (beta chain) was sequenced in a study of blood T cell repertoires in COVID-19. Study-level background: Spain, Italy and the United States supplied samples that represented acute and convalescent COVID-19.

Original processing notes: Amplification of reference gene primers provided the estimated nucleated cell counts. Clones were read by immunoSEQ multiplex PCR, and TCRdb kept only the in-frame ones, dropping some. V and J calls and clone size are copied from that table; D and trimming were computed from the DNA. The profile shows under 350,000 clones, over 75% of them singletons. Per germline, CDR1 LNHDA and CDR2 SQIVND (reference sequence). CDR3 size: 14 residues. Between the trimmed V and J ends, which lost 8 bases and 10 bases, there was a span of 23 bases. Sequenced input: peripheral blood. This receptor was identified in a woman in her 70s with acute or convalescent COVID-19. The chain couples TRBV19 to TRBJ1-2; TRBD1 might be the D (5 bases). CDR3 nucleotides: TGTGCCAGTGGAGTATCAGGTTACGAAGGGGACTACACCTTC. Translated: CASGVSGYEGDYTF.